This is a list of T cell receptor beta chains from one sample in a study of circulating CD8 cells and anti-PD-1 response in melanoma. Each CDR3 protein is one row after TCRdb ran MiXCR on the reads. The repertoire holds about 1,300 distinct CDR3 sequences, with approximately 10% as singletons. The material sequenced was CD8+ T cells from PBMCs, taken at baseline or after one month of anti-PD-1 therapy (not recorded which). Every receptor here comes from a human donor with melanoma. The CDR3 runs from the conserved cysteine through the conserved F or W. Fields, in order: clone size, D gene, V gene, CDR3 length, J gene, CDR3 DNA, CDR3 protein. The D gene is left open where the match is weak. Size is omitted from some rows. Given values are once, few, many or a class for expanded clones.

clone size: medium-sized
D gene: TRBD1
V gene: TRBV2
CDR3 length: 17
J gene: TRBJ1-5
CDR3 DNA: TGTGCCAGCAGAACGGACAGGTCCACCCCTAGCAATCAGCCCCAGCATTTT
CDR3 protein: CASRTDRSTPSNQPQHF

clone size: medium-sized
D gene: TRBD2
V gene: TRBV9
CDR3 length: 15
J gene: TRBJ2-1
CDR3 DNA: TGTGCCAGCAGCCCGCGGGAGGGGACTTTCAATGAGCAGTTCTTC
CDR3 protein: CASSPREGTFNEQFF

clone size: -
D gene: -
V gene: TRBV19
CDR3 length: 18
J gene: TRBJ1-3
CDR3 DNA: TGTGCCAGTAGTATAGTCTATGACGGCGCCTTCTCTGGAAACACCATATATTTT
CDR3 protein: CASSIVYDGAFSGNTIYF

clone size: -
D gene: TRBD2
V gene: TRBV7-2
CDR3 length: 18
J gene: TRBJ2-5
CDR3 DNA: TGTGCCAGCAGCTTAGGACTAGCGGGGGGGCAGGACCAAGAGACCCAGTACTTC
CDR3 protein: CASSLGLAGGQDQETQYF

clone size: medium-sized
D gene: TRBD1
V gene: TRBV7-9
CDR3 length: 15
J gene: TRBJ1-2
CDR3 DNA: TGTGCCAGCAGCTTAGCCGACGACAGGGGTGATGGCTACACCTTC
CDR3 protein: CASSLADDRGDGYTF

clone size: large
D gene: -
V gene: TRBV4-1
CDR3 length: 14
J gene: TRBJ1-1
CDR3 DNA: TGCGCCAGCAAGCTGGGACAATTGAACACTGAAGCTTTCTTT
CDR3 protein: CASKLGQLNTEAFF

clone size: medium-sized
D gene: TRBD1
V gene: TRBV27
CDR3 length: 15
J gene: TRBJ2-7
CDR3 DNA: TGTGCCAGCAGACCGAGGGACAGACTTAACTACGAGCTGTACTTC
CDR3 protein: CASRPRDRLNYELYF

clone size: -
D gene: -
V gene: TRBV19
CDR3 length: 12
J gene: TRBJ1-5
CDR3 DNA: TGTGCCAGTAGCCTCGCCCATCAGCCCCAGCATTTT
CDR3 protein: CASSLAHQPQHF

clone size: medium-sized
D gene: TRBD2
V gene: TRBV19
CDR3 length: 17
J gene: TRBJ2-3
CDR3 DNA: TGTGCCAGTAGTATAGTTCTAGCGGGGGCTTACACAGATACGCAGTATTTT
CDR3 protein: CASSIVLAGAYTDTQYF

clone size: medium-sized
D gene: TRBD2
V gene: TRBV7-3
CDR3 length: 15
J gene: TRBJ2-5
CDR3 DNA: TGTGCCAGCAGCCTTAGCGGGGGGGCCCGCGAGACCCAGTACTTC
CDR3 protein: CASSLSGGARETQYF

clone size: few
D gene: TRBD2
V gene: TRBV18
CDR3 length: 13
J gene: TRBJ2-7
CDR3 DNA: TGTGCCAGCTCACGGACTAGCATCCACGAGCAGTACTTC
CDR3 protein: CASSRTSIHEQYF

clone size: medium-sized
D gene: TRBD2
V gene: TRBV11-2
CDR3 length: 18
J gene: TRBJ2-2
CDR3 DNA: TGTGCCAGCAGCTTCCCGACTAGCGGGAGAAGAGGGACCGGGGAGCTGTTTTTT
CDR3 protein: CASSFPTSGRRGTGELFF

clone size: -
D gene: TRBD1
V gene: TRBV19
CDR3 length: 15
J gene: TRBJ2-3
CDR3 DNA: TGTGCCAGTAGTACGGGGACAGGGGACACAGATACGCAGTATTTT
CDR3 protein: CASSTGTGDTDTQYF

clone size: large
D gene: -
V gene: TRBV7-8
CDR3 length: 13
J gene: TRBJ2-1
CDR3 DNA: TGTGCCAGCAGCTTAGCTGCGTACAATGAGCAGTTCTTC
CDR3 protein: CASSLAAYNEQFF

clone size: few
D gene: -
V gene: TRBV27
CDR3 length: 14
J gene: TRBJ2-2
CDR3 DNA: TGTGCCAGCAGTACCGGGACACTCACCGGGGAGCTGTTTTTT
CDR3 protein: CASSTGTLTGELFF

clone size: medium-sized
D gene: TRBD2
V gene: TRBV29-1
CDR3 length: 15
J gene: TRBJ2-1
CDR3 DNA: TGCAGCGCAACACCACTAGCGGGCCCTTACAATGAGCAGTTCTTC
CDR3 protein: CSATPLAGPYNEQFF

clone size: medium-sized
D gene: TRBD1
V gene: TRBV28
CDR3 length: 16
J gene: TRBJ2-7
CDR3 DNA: TGTGCCAGCAGTTTCCCAAGGGGACAGTTCTCCTACGAGCAGTACTTC
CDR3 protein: CASSFPRGQFSYEQYF

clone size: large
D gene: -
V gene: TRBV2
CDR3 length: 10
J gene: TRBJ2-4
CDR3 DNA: TGTGCCAGGGCTGCTGCCATCCAGTACTTC
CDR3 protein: CARAAAIQYF

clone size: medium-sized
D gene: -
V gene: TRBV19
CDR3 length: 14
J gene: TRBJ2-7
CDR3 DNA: TGTGCCAGTAGTATAACCGGTAGAGCCTACGAGCAGTACTTC
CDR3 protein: CASSITGRAYEQYF

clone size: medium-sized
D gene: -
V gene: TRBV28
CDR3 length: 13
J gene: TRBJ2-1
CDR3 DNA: TGTGCCAGCAGTTCGACTTTCTACAATGAGCAGTTCTTC
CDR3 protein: CASSSTFYNEQFF

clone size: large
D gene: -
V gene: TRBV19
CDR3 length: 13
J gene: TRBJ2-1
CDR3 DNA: TGTGCCAGTAGCGGGTCGGGGGCCAATGAGCAGTTCTTC
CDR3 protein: CASSGSGANEQFF

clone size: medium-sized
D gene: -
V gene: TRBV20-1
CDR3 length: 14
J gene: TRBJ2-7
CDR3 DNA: TGCAGTGCTAGGGTCGAGAACCAATATCTCGGGCAGTACTTC
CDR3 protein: CSARVENQYLGQYF

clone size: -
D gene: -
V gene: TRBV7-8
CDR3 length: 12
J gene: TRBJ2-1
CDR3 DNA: TGTGCCAGCAGCCAGGGACATACTGAGCAGTTCTTC
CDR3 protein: CASSQGHTEQFF

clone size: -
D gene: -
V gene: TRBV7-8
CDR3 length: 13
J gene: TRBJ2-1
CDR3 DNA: TGTGCCAGCAGCTTAGTGCCGTACAATGAGCAGTTCTTC
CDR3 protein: CASSLVPYNEQFF

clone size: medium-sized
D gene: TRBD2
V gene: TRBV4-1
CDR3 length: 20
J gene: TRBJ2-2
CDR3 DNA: TGCGCCAGCAGCCATGTGAACCTCAGGACTAGCGGGGGGAACACCGGGGAGCTGTTTTTT
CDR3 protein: CASSHVNLRTSGGNTGELFF

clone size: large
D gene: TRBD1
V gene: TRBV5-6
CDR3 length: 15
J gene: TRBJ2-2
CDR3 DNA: TGTGCCAGCAGCTTCGGGACAGGGTCCACCGGGGAGCTGTTTTTT
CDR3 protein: CASSFGTGSTGELFF

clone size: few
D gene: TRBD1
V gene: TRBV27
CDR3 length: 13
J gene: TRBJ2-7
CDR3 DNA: TGTGCCAGCAGTTTGGGACAGAACTACGAGCAGTACTTC
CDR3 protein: CASSLGQNYEQYF

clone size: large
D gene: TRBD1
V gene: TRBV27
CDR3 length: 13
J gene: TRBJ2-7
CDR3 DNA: TGTGCCAGCAGTCACGGGACAGCCTACGAGCAGTACTTC
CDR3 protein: CASSHGTAYEQYF

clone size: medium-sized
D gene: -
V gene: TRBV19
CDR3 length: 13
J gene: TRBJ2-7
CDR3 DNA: TGTGCCAGTAGTATAGGAAGATGGACAGAGCAGTACTTC
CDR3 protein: CASSIGRWTEQYF

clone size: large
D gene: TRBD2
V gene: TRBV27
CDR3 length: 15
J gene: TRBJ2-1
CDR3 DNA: TGTGCCAGCAGCAACCTAGCGGTTTCTTACAATGAGCAGTTCTTC
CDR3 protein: CASSNLAVSYNEQFF

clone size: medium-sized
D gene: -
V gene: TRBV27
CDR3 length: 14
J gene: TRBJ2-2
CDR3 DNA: TGTGCCAGCAGTTTATTACAGGGTTCCGGGGAGCTGTTTTTT
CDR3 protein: CASSLLQGSGELFF

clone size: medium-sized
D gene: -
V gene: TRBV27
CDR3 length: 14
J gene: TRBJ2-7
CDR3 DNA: TGTGCCAGCAGACCAACAGGATACACTCACGAGCAGTACTTC
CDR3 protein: CASRPTGYTHEQYF

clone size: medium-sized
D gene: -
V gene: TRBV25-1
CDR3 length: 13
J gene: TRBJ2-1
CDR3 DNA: TGTGCCAGCAGTTGGGCAGCGGCCAATGAGCAGTTCTTC
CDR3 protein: CASSWAAANEQFF

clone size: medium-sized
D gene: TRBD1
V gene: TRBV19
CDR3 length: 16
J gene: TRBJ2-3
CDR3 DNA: TGTGCCAGTAGTGCCCAGGACAGGGTGTACACAGATACGCAGTATTTT
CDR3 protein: CASSAQDRVYTDTQYF

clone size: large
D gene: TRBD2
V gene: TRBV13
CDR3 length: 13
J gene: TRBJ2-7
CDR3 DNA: TGTGCCAGCAGCAAGCGGGGGGGCTACGAGCAGTACTTC
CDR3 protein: CASSKRGGYEQYF

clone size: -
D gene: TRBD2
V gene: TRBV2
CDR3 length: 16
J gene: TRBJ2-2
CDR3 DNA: TGTGCCAGCAGGGGACTAGCGGGGGGTCGGACCGGGGAGCTGTTTTTT
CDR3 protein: CASRGLAGGRTGELFF

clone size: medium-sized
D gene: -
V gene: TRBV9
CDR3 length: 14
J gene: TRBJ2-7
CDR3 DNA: TGTGCCAGCAGCCCTTATTCCGCCTCCTACGAGCAGTACTTC
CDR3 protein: CASSPYSASYEQYF

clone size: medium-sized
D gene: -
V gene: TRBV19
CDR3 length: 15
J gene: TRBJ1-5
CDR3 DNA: TGTGCCAGTAGTATGCTCTTAGGGGAGGACCAGCCCCAGCATTTT
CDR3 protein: CASSMLLGEDQPQHF

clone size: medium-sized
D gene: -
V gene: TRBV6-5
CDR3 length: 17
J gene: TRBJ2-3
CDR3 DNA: TGTGCCAGCAGTTCCCGTGGGGGGGGGCTGGGCACAGATACGCAGTATTTT
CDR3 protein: CASSSRGGGLGTDTQYF

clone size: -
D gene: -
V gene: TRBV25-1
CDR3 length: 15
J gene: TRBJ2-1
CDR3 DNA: TGTGCCAGCAGTGAAACCAGTGACCCCTACAATGAGCAGTTCTTC
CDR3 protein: CASSETSDPYNEQFF

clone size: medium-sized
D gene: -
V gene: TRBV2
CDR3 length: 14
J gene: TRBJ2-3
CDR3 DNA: TGTGCCAGCAGTGAAGCGAGGGGTACAGATACGCAGTATTTT
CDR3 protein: CASSEARGTDTQYF

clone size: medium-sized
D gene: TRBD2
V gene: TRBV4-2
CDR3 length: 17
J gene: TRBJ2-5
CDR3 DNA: TGTGCCAGCAGCTCCCCGACTAGCGGGATCAATCAAGAGACCCAGTACTTC
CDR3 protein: CASSSPTSGINQETQYF

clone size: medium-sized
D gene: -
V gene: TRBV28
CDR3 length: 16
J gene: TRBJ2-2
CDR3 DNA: TGTGCCAGCAGGGGTGTAGCAGGACTGAACACCGGGGAGCTGTTTTTT
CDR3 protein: CASRGVAGLNTGELFF

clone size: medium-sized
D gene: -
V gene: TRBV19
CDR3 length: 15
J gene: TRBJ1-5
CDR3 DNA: TGTGCCAGTACCGGGGTCCCGGGCGGCAATCAGCCCCAGCATTTT
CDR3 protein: CASTGVPGGNQPQHF

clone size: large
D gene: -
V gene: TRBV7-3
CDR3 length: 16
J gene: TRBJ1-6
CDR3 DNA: TGTGCCAGCAGCTTATTCCCTCAAATCGGGAATTCACCCCTCCACTTT
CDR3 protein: CASSLFPQIGNSPLHF

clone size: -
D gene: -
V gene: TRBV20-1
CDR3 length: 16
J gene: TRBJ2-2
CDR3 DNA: TGCAGTGCTAGAGAGGTCAGGGCCCCGAACACCAGGGAGCTGTTTTTT
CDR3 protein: CSAREVRAPNTRELFF

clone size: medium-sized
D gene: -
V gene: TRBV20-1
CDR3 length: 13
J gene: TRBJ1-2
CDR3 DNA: TGCAGTGCTACCTCTACGGCAGACTATGGCTACACCTTC
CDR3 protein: CSATSTADYGYTF

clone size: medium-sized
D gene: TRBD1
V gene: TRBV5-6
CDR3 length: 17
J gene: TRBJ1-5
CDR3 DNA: TGTGCCAGCAGCTTTTGGGGGACAGGGGTATCCTATCAGCCCCAGCATTTT
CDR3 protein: CASSFWGTGVSYQPQHF

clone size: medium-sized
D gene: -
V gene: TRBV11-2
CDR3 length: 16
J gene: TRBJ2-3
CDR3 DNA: TGTGCCAGCAGCCACCCCGATGGGGCGGGGCCAGATACGCAGTATTTT
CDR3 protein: CASSHPDGAGPDTQYF

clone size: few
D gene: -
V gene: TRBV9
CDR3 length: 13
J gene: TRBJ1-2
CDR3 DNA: TGTGCCAGCAGCCCCCGGGACGCGAGGGGCTACACCTTC
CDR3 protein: CASSPRDARGYTF

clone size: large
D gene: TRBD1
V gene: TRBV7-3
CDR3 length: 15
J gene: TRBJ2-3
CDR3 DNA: TGTGCCAGCAGCTTACTGACAGGGGCGGAAGATACGCAGTATTTT
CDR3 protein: CASSLLTGAEDTQYF

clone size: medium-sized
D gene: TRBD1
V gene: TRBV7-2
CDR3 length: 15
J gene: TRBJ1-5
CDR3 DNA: TGTGCCAGCAGCTTTGGGACAGGGGGGAATCAGCCCCAGCATTTT
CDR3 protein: CASSFGTGGNQPQHF

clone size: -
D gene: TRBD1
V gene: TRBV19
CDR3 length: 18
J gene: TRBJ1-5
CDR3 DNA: TGTGCCAGTAGTATAGTACTATCAGGGACAGGGGGCAATCAGCCCCAGCATTTT
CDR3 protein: CASSIVLSGTGGNQPQHF

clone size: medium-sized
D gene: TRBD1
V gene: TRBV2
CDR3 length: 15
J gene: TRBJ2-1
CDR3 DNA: TGTGCCAGCAGAGGGAAGGGGGCCCCCTACAATGAGCAGTTCTTC
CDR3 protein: CASRGKGAPYNEQFF

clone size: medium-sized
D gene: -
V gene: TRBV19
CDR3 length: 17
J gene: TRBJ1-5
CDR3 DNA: TGTGCCAGTAGTATCTGGTCAGGGCCTAATAGCAATCAGCCCCAGCATTTT
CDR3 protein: CASSIWSGPNSNQPQHF

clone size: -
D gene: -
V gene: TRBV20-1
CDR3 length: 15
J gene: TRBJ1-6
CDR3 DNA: TGCAGTGCTAGGGGCCAGGGCCACTATAATTCACCCCTCCACTTT
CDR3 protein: CSARGQGHYNSPLHF

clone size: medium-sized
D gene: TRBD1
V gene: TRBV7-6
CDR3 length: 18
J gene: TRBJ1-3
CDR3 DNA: TGTGCCAGCAGCTACGGGACAGGGGGTACATTTTCTGGAAACACCATATATTTT
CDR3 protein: CASSYGTGGTFSGNTIYF

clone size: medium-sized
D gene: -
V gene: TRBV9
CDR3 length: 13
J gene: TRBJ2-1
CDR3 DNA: TGTGCCAGCCACCCTCCAGGCGTGAATGAGCAGTTCTTC
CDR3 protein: CASHPPGVNEQFF

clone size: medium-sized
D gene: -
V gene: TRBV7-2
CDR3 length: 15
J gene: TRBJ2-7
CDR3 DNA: TGTGCCAGCAGCTTAACGGCTAGCGACTATTACGAGCAGTACTTC
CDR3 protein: CASSLTASDYYEQYF

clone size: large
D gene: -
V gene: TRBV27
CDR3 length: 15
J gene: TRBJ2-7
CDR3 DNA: TGTGCCAGCAGCCAAAGACTAGGATCCCTCTACGAGCAGTACTTC
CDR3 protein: CASSQRLGSLYEQYF